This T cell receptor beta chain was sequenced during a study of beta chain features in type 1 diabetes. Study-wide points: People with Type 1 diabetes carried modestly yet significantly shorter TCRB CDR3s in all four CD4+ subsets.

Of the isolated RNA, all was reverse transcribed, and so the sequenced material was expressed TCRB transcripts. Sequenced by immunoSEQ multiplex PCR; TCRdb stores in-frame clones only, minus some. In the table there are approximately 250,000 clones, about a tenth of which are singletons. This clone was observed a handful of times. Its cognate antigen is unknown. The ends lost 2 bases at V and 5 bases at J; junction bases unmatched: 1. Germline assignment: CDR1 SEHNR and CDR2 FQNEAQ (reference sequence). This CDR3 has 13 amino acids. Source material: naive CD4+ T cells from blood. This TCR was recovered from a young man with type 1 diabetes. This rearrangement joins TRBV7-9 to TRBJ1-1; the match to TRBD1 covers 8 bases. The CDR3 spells CASSLQGATEAFF. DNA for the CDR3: TGTGCCAGCAGCTTACAGGGGGCAACTGAAGCTTTCTTT.